The TCR beta chain under discussion was sequenced for a study of cytomegalovirus exposure and HLA in healthy donors. Study-level results: Among the sequence variants, a highly shared cluster was likely an artifact of sequencing. Analyzed later, association rates of TCRs varied across HLA loci, with DRB1 most and HLA-C fewest.

The PCR used 60 Vbeta and 13 Jbeta primers. TCRdb keeps only in-frame clones here, not all; method: immunoSEQ multiplex PCR. This sample has more than 50,000 clones; roughly 72% occur once, and the top ten carry under 25%. A single count supports this clone. The antigen is undetermined. The length of the CDR3 is 14 residues. Germline CDR1 reads SGHDT; CDR2 reads YYEEEE. V was shortened by 1 base and J by 4 bases, with 9 bases between the two germline ends. V gene TRBV5-6 combines with J gene TRBJ1-5; no definite D call. This TCR came from a woman between 45 and 60 years old in good health and CMV-seropositive. Material: PBMCs. As DNA, the CDR3 is TGTGCCAGCAGCTTGAACGGAGGGAATCAGCCCCAGCATTTT. It translates to CASSLNGGNQPQHF.